This T cell receptor beta chain was retrieved from a study of T-cell memory formation after mild COVID-19. Study summary: Clustering of TCRs was largely donor specific.

This clonotype was recorded a few times. Antigen specificity is unknown. General study points: CD4/CD8 balance held among clones contracting day 15 to 85, and later expanders leaned CD4+. Memory from before infection featured some responding clones, which suggests cross-reactive memory joined.

Constant-segment primers and 5'RACE yielded cDNA libraries for TCR alpha and TCR beta, each carrying sample barcodes and UMIs. MiXCR, applied by TCRdb to the 5' RACE reads, yields one record per CDR3 protein. This table has 200,000 to 300,000 distinct CDR3 sequences, around 15% appearing once. The TCR originated in a man younger than 35 who had mild COVID-19 (a few samples of this study predate the infection). Cell type and time point are not known. Material for sequencing was PBMCs or a T cell subset sorted from them (not recorded which).

The CDR3 sequence: CAISERQDNQPQHF. CDR3 nucleotide sequence: TGTGCCATCAGTGAAAGGCAGGATAATCAGCCCCAGCATTTT. This chain uses TRBV10-3 with TRBJ1-5; no definite D call. The germline V gene encodes CDR1 ENHRY and CDR2 SYGVKD. V lost 3 bases to trimming and J lost 4 bases, with 10 bases between them. This CDR3 is built from 14 residues.